The 22 T cell receptor beta chains given below trace back to one sample, sequenced in a study of post-analysis software for immune sequencing data. Study-level results: In patients, about 5 TRBV segments were more frequent than in controls, with TRBV5-6, TRBV5-1 and TRBV20-1 among them.

These receptors' targets are unknown. Built from TCR beta cDNA, the libraries had unique molecular identifiers in them. TCRdb reanalysed the PCR reads using MiXCR and keeps one entry per CDR3 protein. The sample holds approximately 770,000 distinct CDR3 sequences; roughly 50% are singletons and the top ten take around 4.7%. The sequenced sample consisted of blood. The receptors come from a girl under 18 with multiple sclerosis.

The gene calls are TRBV18 and TRBJ2-3, with a tentative D call TRBD2 (6 bases). V gave up 6 bases and J gave up 5 bases, with 18 bases separating them. The germline V gene encodes CDR1 KGHSH and CDR2 LQKENI. This CDR3 is 15 amino acids long. The CDR3 region has the DNA TGTGCCAGCTCCCAGGGACCGGCGGGGCTAGATACGCAGTATTTT. Translation gives CASSQGPAGLDTQYF.

This clonotype was found many times. The chain links TRBV29-1 to TRBJ2-3; 8 bases are a match to TRBD2. CDR1 is SQVTM, CDR2 ANQGSEA, per germline. The length of the CDR3 is 13 residues. CDR3 amino acids: CSSGGSPTDTQYF. CDR3 bases: TGCAGTTCGGGAGGGTCCCCCACAGATACGCAGTATTTT.

This clonotype was picked up a small number of times. The V call is TRBV15, the J call TRBJ1-2; a possible D gene is TRBD1 (6 bases). Per germline, CDR1 LNHNV and CDR2 YYDKDF (reference sequence). The CDR3 loop spans 15 amino acids. Trimming removed 0 bases from V and 4 bases from J, with 12 bases in between. CDR3 bases: TGTGCCACCAGCAGAGAACAGGGAATGGGCTATGGCTACACCTTC. Protein sequence: CATSREQGMGYGYTF.

The chain uses TRBV12-3 or TRBV12-4 and TRBJ1-1; 8 bases are a match to TRBD1. V lost 3 bases, J lost 4 bases, and 13 bases stayed unmatched. The CDR3 has 17 amino acids. The CDR3 loop reads CASSLPWQGAWGTEAFF. The CDR3 bases are TGTGCCAGCAGTTTGCCGTGGCAGGGGGCGTGGGGCACTGAAGCTTTCTTT.

This chain uses TRBV20-1 with TRBJ2-1, with 7 bases identical to TRBD2. Germline V gene sequence: CDR1 DFQATT, CDR2 SNEGSKA (reference sequence). The CDR3 totals 18 residues. V lost 2 bases to trimming and J lost 3 bases; unmatched junction nucleotides: 16. The CDR3, as DNA: TGCAGTGCTAGATTGGGGAATAGCGGGCCCCAGGTCTACAATGAGCAGTTCTTC. Its translation: CSARLGNSGPQVYNEQFF.

This chain uses TRBV2 with TRBJ1-5; D call uncertain. Germline lookup yields CDR1 SNHLY and CDR2 FYNNEI. V was clipped by 3 bases and J by 9 bases, with 12 bases between them. The CDR3 is made up of 13 amino acids. CDR3 region: CASSDGQSMPQHF. The CDR3 nucleotides are TGTGCCAGCAGTGACGGCCAGTCCATGCCCCAGCATTTT.

The J gene is TRBJ2-1, the V gene TRBV7-7, with a tentative D call TRBD2 (7 bases). V gave up 2 bases and J gave up 7 bases, with 18 bases separating them. Per germline, CDR1 SSHAT and CDR2 FNYEAQ (reference sequence). CDR3 length: 16 residues. The CDR3 sequence: CASSLRLGGGRNEQFF. CDR3 DNA sequence: TGTGCCAGCAGCTTAAGACTAGGGGGAGGGCGGAATGAGCAGTTCTTC.

This clonotype was observed a handful of times. The V and J genes are TRBV25-1 and TRBJ2-1; D not resolved. The germline V and J ends were trimmed by 1 base and 0 bases, with 10 bases remaining between them. The CDR3 sequence is 16 residues long. The V gene's germline CDR1 is MGHDK and CDR2 SYGVNS. The CDR3 DNA reads TGTGCCAGCAGTGAATCTTGGCGGAGCTCCTACAATGAGCAGTTCTTC. It codes for CASSESWRSSYNEQFF.

The sample holds many counts of this clonotype. The rearrangement uses TRBV4-3 and TRBJ1-2; D remains unclear. With 0 bases removed from V and 8 bases from J, the gap between germline ends came to 10 bases. This CDR3 region has 13 residues. The germline V gene encodes CDR1 LGHNA and CDR2 YSLEER. This chain's CDR3 is CASSQDFGVGYTF. CDR3 DNA sequence: TGCGCCAGCAGCCAAGATTTTGGGGTCGGCTACACCTTC.

This clonotype was counted only a few times. V is TRBV7-9 and J is TRBJ1-5; 8 bases map to TRBD1. The CDR3 consists of 16 residues. Germline V gives CDR1 SEHNR, CDR2 FQNEAQ (reference sequence). Losses at the gene ends were 5 bases for V and 0 bases for J; bases not matched to a gene: 6. In DNA, the CDR3 is TGTGCCAGCAGCGCCGGGACAGGCTATAGCAATCAGCCCCAGCATTTT. Its translation is CASSAGTGYSNQPQHF.

This chain uses TRBV7-3 with TRBJ1-6; the D gene is possibly TRBD1 (5 bases). This CDR3 is built from 15 residues. The germline V gene has CDR1 SGHTA and CDR2 FQGTGA. V was shortened by 0 bases and J by 5 bases, with 8 bases between the two germline ends. CDR3 loop: CASSLTGQDNSPLHF. CDR3 coding DNA: TGTGCCAGCAGCTTAACGGGGCAGGATAATTCACCCCTCCACTTT.

This clonotype has more than one count but fewer than ten. The rearrangement uses TRBV20-1 and TRBJ1-4; possible D gene TRBD1, 5 bases. The CDR3 runs to 13 residues. The V gene's germline CDR1 is DFQATT and CDR2 SNEGSKA (reference sequence). Trimming removed 0 bases from V and 7 bases from J, with 9 bases in between. CDR3 coding DNA: TGCAGTGCTAGAGATTTCGGGACTGAAAAACTGTTTTTT. This encodes CSARDFGTEKLFF.

This clonotype was detected many times. Relative to the germline gene, one junction end is altered; a read error may explain this. The chain is built from TRBV5-1 and TRBJ2-3; no firm D call. The length of the CDR3 is 12 residues. Germline loops: CDR1 SGHRS, CDR2 YFSETQ. CDR3 residues: CASSTSTDTQYF. The DNA of the CDR3 is TGTGCCAGCAGCACTAGCACAGATACGCAGTATTTT.

V and J are TRBV20-1 and TRBJ2-4; 7 nucleotides agree with TRBD2. J was trimmed by 0 bases and V by 3 bases; bases with no gene match: 11. The CDR3 is 17 amino acids. CDR1 is DFQATT and CDR2 is SNEGSKA in the germline V gene (reference sequence). The CDR3 protein is CSASAGVRVLAKNIQYF. CDR3 nucleotides: TGCAGTGCTAGCGCGGGAGTGAGGGTTCTAGCCAAAAACATTCAGTACTTC.

A few counts support this clonotype. This rearrangement joins TRBV11-3 to TRBJ2-7, with D perhaps TRBD2 (6 bases). The V end lost 1 base, the J end lost 0 bases, and 13 bases lay between the germline ends. Looked up from germline, CDR1 is SGHNT and CDR2 is YENEEA. The CDR3 contains 16 residues. The CDR3, as DNA: TGTGCCAGCAGCTTAGGGGGTAGCGGTGTCTCCTACGAGCAGTACTTC. Translating it yields CASSLGGSGVSYEQYF.

This clonotype showed up just a few times. The gene calls are TRBV12-3 or TRBV12-4 and TRBJ1-1; D possibly corresponds to TRBD1 (5 bases). The CDR3 is made up of 13 amino acids. V dropped 7 bases and J dropped 2 bases, with 11 bases sitting between them. CDR3 nucleotides: TGTGCCAGCAAAGACAGTACTAACACTGAAGCTTTCTTT. This codes for CASKDSTNTEAFF.

The chain is built from TRBV12-3 or TRBV12-4 and TRBJ2-1; 11 bases match TRBD2. V dropped 6 bases and J dropped 5; count of bases not matched to a gene: 6. The CDR3 totals 15 residues. The CDR3 loop reads CASSQTSGANNEQFF. CDR3 nucleotides: TGTGCCAGCAGCCAGACTAGCGGGGCGAACAATGAGCAGTTCTTC.

The chain has TRBV20-1 and TRBJ2-5, with 9 bases fitting TRBD2. Judging by the DNA end, TRBJ2-7 fits better; the J call may be wrong. CDR1 DFQATT and CDR2 SNEGSKA come from the germline V gene (reference sequence). The CDR3 has 14 amino acids. The CDR3 sequence: CSARESGRSHEQYF. The CDR3 bases are TGCAGTGCTAGAGAAAGCGGGAGGTCCCACGAGCAGTACTTC.

V gene TRBV7-2 combines with J gene TRBJ2-7, with 7 nucleotides matching TRBD1. V was clipped by 3 bases and J by 3 bases; unmatched bases: 5. There are 14 residues in the CDR3. Germline V CDR1 and CDR2: SGHTA, FQGNSA. The CDR3 spells CASSLSNRGYEQYF. CDR3 bases: TGTGCCAGCAGCTTGAGTAACAGGGGCTACGAGCAGTACTTC.

V usage is TRBV7-2 and J usage is TRBJ2-1, with 9 bases lining up with TRBD2. Losses at the gene ends were 0 bases for V and 8 bases for J; bases not matched to a gene: 20. The CDR3 consists of 20 residues. Germline assignment: CDR1 SGHTA and CDR2 FQGNSA. For the CDR3, the DNA is TGTGCCAGCAGCTTAGCTACAAGGATGAGCGGGAGGCCTTGGGGGGATGAGCAGTTCTTC. Amino acid sequence: CASSLATRMSGRPWGDEQFF. Complete variable domain (other parts from reference TRBV7-2 and TRBJ2-1): GAGVSQSPSNKVTEKGKDVELRCDPISGHTALYWYRQSLGQGLEFLIYFQGNSAPDKSGLPSDRFSAERTGGSVSTLTIQRTQQEDSAVYLCASSLATRMSGRPWGDEQFFGPGTRLTVL.

This clonotype was detected only a few times. V is TRBV6-5 and J is TRBJ2-1; D is perhaps TRBD2 (5 bases). There are 14 residues in the CDR3. V lost 0 bases to trimming and J lost 7 bases, with 10 bases between them. The germline CDR1 and CDR2 sequences are MNHEY and SVGAGI. For the CDR3, the DNA is TGTGCCAGCAGTTACTCGAGTCTAGCTAATGAGCAGTTCTTC. Amino acids: CASSYSSLANEQFF.

A note on this clonotype: The junction and the germline gene differ at one end; a read error may be behind it. This rearrangement joins TRBV24-1 to TRBJ1-2; D is undetermined. Germline values: CDR1 KGHDR, CDR2 SFDVKD. The CDR3 is 13 amino acids. The DNA for the CDR3 is TGTGCCACTAGTGATCCCTATAACTATGGCTACACCTTC. Amino acids: CATSDPYNYGYTF.